A selection of T cell receptor beta chains follows, all from one sample in a study of T cell responses to AZD1222 COVID-19 vaccine. Some clones are missing from TCRdb's copy, which holds only in-frame ones; the method was immunoSEQ multiplex PCR. The data contain over 95,000 clones, roughly 90% of them singletons. The input for sequencing was peripheral blood, taken on day 0 of AZD1222 vaccination. These receptors were taken from an adult in good health. The CDR3 runs from the conserved cysteine through the conserved F or W. D genes are given only for firm matches. Only some rows state a clone size, as once, few, many or a class for expanded clones.

CDR3: CASSEGDYGYTF
DNA: TGTGCCAGCAGCGAAGGGGACTATGGCTACACCTTC
V: TRBV9
D: NA
J: TRBJ1-2
size: NA

CDR3: CASSYWGGVSSGYTF
DNA: TGTGCCAGCAGTTACTGGGGGGGTGTTAGCTCTGGCTACACCTTC
V: TRBV6-5
D: NA
J: TRBJ1-2
size: NA

CDR3: CASSYSQGSYGYTF
DNA: TGTGCCAGCAGTTACAGTCAGGGCTCCTATGGCTACACCTTC
V: TRBV6-5
D: NA
J: TRBJ1-2
size: NA

CDR3: CASRKVAGGYNEQFF
DNA: TGTGCCAGCAGAAAAGTAGCGGGGGGGTACAATGAGCAGTTCTTC
V: TRBV6-5
D: TRBD2
J: TRBJ2-1
size: NA

CDR3: CASFLTGSNTGELFF
DNA: TGCGCCAGCTTCCTGACAGGGTCGAACACCGGGGAGCTGTTTTTT
V: TRBV5-1
D: TRBD1
J: TRBJ2-2
size: NA

CDR3: CASSYGTNEKLFF
DNA: TGTGCCAGCAGTTATGGGACAAATGAAAAACTGTTTTTT
V: TRBV6-5
D: NA
J: TRBJ1-4
size: NA

CDR3: CASSQDGGARETQYF
DNA: TGCGCCAGCAGCCAAGATGGGGGGGCGCGGGAGACCCAGTACTTC
V: TRBV4-3
D: NA
J: TRBJ2-5
size: NA

CDR3: CASRSHAGGGTEAFF
DNA: TGTGCCAGCAGATCCCACGCAGGGGGCGGCACTGAAGCTTTCTTT
V: TRBV6-5
D: TRBD1
J: TRBJ1-1
size: NA

CDR3: CASSLRGSGVTDTQYF
DNA: TGTGCCAGCAGCTTAAGAGGTAGCGGGGTCACAGATACGCAGTATTTT
V: TRBV7-3
D: TRBD2
J: TRBJ2-3
size: NA

CDR3: CASSYSIFTEAFF
DNA: TGTGCCAGCAGTTACTCGATTTTCACTGAAGCTTTCTTT
V: TRBV6-2/TRBV6-3
D: NA
J: TRBJ1-1
size: NA

CDR3: CASSQRLAGDTGTQYF
DNA: TGTGCCAGCAGCCAAAGACTAGCGGGGGACACAGGTACGCAGTATTTT
V: TRBV3-1/TRBV3-2
D: TRBD2
J: TRBJ2-3
size: NA

CDR3: CAISESGAGTEAFF
DNA: TGTGCCATCAGTGAGTCGGGGGCGGGAACTGAAGCTTTCTTT
V: TRBV10-3
D: NA
J: TRBJ1-1
size: NA

CDR3: CASSSQPTGEGYTF
DNA: TGTGCCAGCAGTTCCCAACCGACAGGGGAAGGCTACACCTTC
V: TRBV6-5
D: TRBD1
J: TRBJ1-2
size: NA

CDR3: CASSLHEQFF
DNA: TGTGCCAGCAGTTTACATGAGCAGTTCTTC
V: TRBV12-3/TRBV12-4
D: NA
J: TRBJ2-1
size: NA

CDR3: CASSFTGGDMYGYTF
DNA: TGTGCCAGCAGTTTTACAGGGGGCGACATGTATGGCTACACCTTC
V: TRBV6-5
D: TRBD1
J: TRBJ1-2
size: NA

CDR3: CASSVSRGRQPQHF
DNA: TGTGCCAGCAGTGTGTCCAGGGGGCGGCAGCCCCAGCATTTT
V: TRBV6-4
D: TRBD1
J: TRBJ1-5
size: NA

CDR3: CASSQDGRGHTEAFF
DNA: TGCGCCAGCAGCCAAGACGGAAGGGGGCACACTGAAGCTTTCTTT
V: TRBV4-3
D: TRBD1
J: TRBJ1-1
size: NA

CDR3: CSSFEPSWTGAPYGYTF
DNA: TGCAGCTCCTTCGAACCCTCCTGGACAGGGGCCCCCTATGGCTACACCTTC
V: TRBV29-1
D: TRBD1
J: TRBJ1-2
size: NA

CDR3: CASSQDRTGGWTQYF
DNA: TGCGCCAGCAGCCAAGACCGGACAGGGGGTTGGACGCAGTATTTT
V: TRBV4-3
D: TRBD1
J: TRBJ2-3
size: NA

CDR3: CASSDGHGFYEQYF
DNA: TGTGCCAGCAGTGACGGACACGGATTCTACGAGCAGTACTTC
V: TRBV6-2/TRBV6-3
D: NA
J: TRBJ2-7
size: NA

CDR3: CATRAPETQYF
DNA: TGTGCCACCCGGGCCCCAGAGACCCAGTACTTC
V: TRBV6-5
D: NA
J: TRBJ2-5
size: many

CDR3: CASSPRDSLYTGYTF
DNA: TGTGCCAGCTCACCACGGGACAGCCTATACACTGGCTACACCTTC
V: TRBV18
D: TRBD1
J: TRBJ1-2
size: NA

CDR3: CASSSSWEKLFF
DNA: TGTGCCAGCAGCTCATCGTGGGAAAAACTGTTTTTT
V: TRBV7-9
D: NA
J: TRBJ1-4
size: NA